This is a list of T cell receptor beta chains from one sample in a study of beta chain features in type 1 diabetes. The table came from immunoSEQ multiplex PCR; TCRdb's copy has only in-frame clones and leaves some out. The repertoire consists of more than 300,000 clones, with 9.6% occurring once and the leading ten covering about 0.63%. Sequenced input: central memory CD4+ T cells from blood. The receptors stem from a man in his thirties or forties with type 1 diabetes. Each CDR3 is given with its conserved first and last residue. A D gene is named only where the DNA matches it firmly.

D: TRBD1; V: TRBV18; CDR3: CASSSDRGIEKLFF
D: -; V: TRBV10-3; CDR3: CAISEKGGDTEAFF
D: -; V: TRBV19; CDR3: CASRRELVNQPQHF
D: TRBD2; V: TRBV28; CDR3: CASSAAGGQVETQYF
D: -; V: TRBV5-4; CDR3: CASSLASRETQYF
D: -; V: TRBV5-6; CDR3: CASSLTGRTTYNEQFF
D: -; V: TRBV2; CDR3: CASSGEGWGSQPQHF
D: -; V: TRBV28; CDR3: CASRPTGSNSPLHF
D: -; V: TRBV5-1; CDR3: CASSQDPRSNEQFF
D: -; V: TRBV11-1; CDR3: CASSPSQPGAYNEQFF
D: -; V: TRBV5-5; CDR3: CASSPMNSNTEAFF
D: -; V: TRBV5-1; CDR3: CASSLRQMNTEAFF
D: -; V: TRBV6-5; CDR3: CASRQWRNTEAFF